This TCR beta chain originates from a study of blood T cell repertoires in COVID-19. Overall study: Nucleic acid was either cDNA or gDNA, and it came from T cells, B-cell-depleted T cells, or PBMCs.

Trimming shortened V by 2 bases and J by 0 bases, and 14 bases separated the two germline ends. The germline gives CDR1 SGHTA, CDR2 FQGTGA. The CDR3 covers 17 residues. Per the authors' pipeline: Reference gene primers were amplified, and this amplification served to estimate nucleated cell counts. TCRdb's copy holds only in-frame clones and misses some; the assay was immunoSEQ multiplex PCR. The V and J calls and the clone size are those of that table, but D and trimming were determined from the DNA. The repertoire holds 200,000 or so clones, with about 83% as singletons. This receptor was obtained from a woman aged 65 to 85 with active or convalescent COVID-19. Sequencing was carried out using peripheral blood. This rearrangement joins TRBV7-3 to TRBJ2-1; possible D gene TRBD1, 6 bases. CDR3 bases: TGTGCCAGCAGCTTATCACCAACAGGGAGCTCCTACAATGAGCAGTTCTTC. Protein: CASSLSPTGSSYNEQFF.